This entry lists 31 T cell receptor beta chains sequenced from one sample in a study of T cell repertoires and HLA-DP antigens. This table comes from immunoSEQ multiplex PCR, and its TCRdb copy is limited to in-frame clones, with some not included. The sample includes some 120,000 clones, 80% to 95% of them seen just once. For these receptors, no antigen is known. Input material: CD4+ T cells from PBMCs. These receptors were collected from a woman under 30 in good health and CMV-seronegative.

This chain links TRBV7-9 with TRBJ2-5, with 7 bases aligning to TRBD1. The CDR3 is 12 residues long. CDR1 is SEHNR and CDR2 is FQNEAQ in the germline V gene (reference sequence). The CDR3 is CLAGGIQETQYF. The CDR3 DNA is TGTCTCGCAGGGGGAATCCAAGAGACCCAGTACTTC.

V and J are TRBV7-9 and TRBJ2-5; 9 positions match TRBD1. The CDR3 consists of 17 residues. J was trimmed by 5 bases and V by 6 bases; bases with no gene match: 16. The V gene's germline CDR1 is SEHNR and CDR2 FQNEAQ (reference sequence). CDR3 in DNA: TGTGCCAGCAGACCACAGGGGGCACGAAATCGGGGGGAGACCCAGTACTTC. Translating it yields CASRPQGARNRGETQYF. The full variable domain, its missing parts supplied by reference TRBV7-9 and TRBJ2-5, is DTGVSQNPRHKITKRGQNVTFRCDPISEHNRLYWYRQTLGQGPEFLTYFQNEAQLEKSRLLSDRFSAERPKGSFSTLEIQRTEQGDSAMYLCASRPQGARNRGETQYFGPGTRLLVL.

V and J are TRBV16 and TRBJ2-5; 7 bases align to TRBD1. V lost 4 bases to trimming and J lost 5 bases; unmatched junction nucleotides: 10. Germline assignment: CDR1 KGHSY and CDR2 FQNENV. The length of the CDR3 is 15 residues. The CDR3 DNA sequence: TGTGCCAGCAGCCTTCGACAGGGACCAGGTGAGACCCAGTACTTC. This gives the protein CASSLRQGPGETQYF.

Written as DNA, the CDR3 is TGTGCCATCAGTGAGAGCCCAAACACCGGGGAGCTGTTTTTT. This sequence encodes CAISESPNTGELFF. V is TRBV10-3 and J is TRBJ2-2; no clear D. Germline loops: CDR1 ENHRY, CDR2 SYGVKD. This CDR3 is built from 14 residues. Trimming shortened V by 2 bases and J by 2 bases, and 6 bases separated the two germline ends.

The chain recombines TRBV2 with TRBJ1-6; 9 nucleotides match TRBD1. This CDR3 is 14 amino acids long. V dropped 6 bases and J dropped 10; count of bases not matched to a gene: 7. Germline V gene sequence: CDR1 SNHLY, CDR2 FYNNEI. This CDR3 is CASSQQGAASPLHF. The CDR3 DNA is TGTGCCAGCAGCCAACAGGGGGCAGCCTCACCCCTCCACTTT.

Concerning this clone: In the same sample, other DNA sequences code for this CDR3. The chain employs TRBV6-6 and TRBJ2-7; D tentatively fits TRBD1 or TRBD2 (5 bases each). V gave up 5 bases and J gave up 3 bases, with 11 bases separating them. Per the germline V gene, CDR1 is MNHNY and CDR2 is SVGAGI (reference sequence). CDR3 length: 13 amino acids. In DNA, the CDR3 is TGTGCCAGCAGTCCCCCGGGACGCTACGAGCAGTACGTC. It yields the protein CASSPPGRYEQYV.

The chain employs TRBV6-6 and TRBJ2-1; 9 bases align to TRBD2. From germline, CDR1 is MNHNY and CDR2 SVGAGI (reference sequence). The CDR3 length is 15 residues. V shed 9 bases, J shed 4 bases, and the junction held 10 bases outside the gene matches. This chain's CDR3 is CASSIGLAGYNEQFF. CDR3 DNA: TGTGCCAGTAGTATAGGGCTAGCGGGGTACAATGAGCAGTTCTTC.

The chain has TRBV6-5 and TRBJ1-2; 11 bases are a match to TRBD1. CDR1 and CDR2 from the germline V gene are MNHEY and SVGAGI. The CDR3 runs 15 residues. V trimming: 6 bases; J trimming: 5 bases; junction bases outside the gene matches: 8. CDR3 sequence: CASRRRTGGEYGYTF. CDR3 in DNA: TGTGCCAGCAGGCGACGGACAGGGGGCGAGTATGGCTACACCTTC.

The V gene is TRBV7-2, the J gene TRBJ1-5; D is possibly TRBD1 (5 bases). The CDR3 loop spans 15 amino acids. Germline CDR1 and CDR2: SGHTA and FQGNSA. The germline V and J ends were trimmed by 1 base and 7 bases, with 14 bases remaining between them. This CDR3 is CASSLGGELRQPQHF. Written as DNA, the CDR3 is TGTGCCAGCAGCTTAGGGGGGGAACTTCGGCAGCCCCAGCATTTT.

The chain links TRBV7-3 to TRBJ2-3; possibly TRBD1 for D (6 bases). Germline CDR1 SGHTA, CDR2 FQGTGA. V was clipped by 5 bases and J by 2 bases, with 11 bases between them. This CDR3 region has 14 residues. The CDR3 DNA reads TGTGCCAGCAGCAAAGGACAGTTCACAGATACGCAGTATTTT. Its protein is CASSKGQFTDTQYF.

The chain has TRBV28 and TRBJ1-1; 10 bases map to TRBD1. The CDR3 is made up of 14 amino acids. V lost 4 bases, J lost 11 bases, and 10 bases stayed unmatched. The V gene's germline CDR1 is MDHEN and CDR2 SYDVKM. The DNA for the CDR3 is TGTGCCAGCAGTTCTGCGGACAGGGGGGTGGGTGCTTTCTTT. It codes for CASSSADRGVGAFF.

The chain is built from TRBV4-1 and TRBJ2-1; TRBD2 matches 11 bases. The CDR3 is 17 amino acids. CDR1 is MGHRA, CDR2 YSYEKL, per germline. Trimming cost V 0 bases and J 8 bases; bases outside gene matches: 9. Written as DNA, the CDR3 is TGCGCCAGCAGCCAAGATTGGGTAGCGGGAGGGATACATGAGCAGTTCTTC. Amino acids: CASSQDWVAGGIHEQFF.

This chain uses TRBV15 with TRBJ2-3; 11 positions agree with TRBD1. Germline V gene lookup returns CDR1 LNHNV and CDR2 YYDKDF (reference sequence). The V and J ends lost 1 base and 4 bases, in that order; junction bases with no gene match: 7. This CDR3 contains 17 residues. CDR3 region: CATSRGWGTGGSDTQYF. CDR3 coding DNA: TGTGCCACCAGCAGAGGCTGGGGGACAGGGGGGTCAGATACGCAGTATTTT.

The V gene is TRBV11-2, the J gene TRBJ2-5; D is unclear. The CDR3 length is 13 residues. The V end lost 6 bases, the J end lost 5 bases, and 13 bases lay between the germline ends. The germline V gene has CDR1 SGHAT and CDR2 FQNNGV. Written as DNA, the CDR3 is TGTGCCAGCAGTCGATCTCGGATGGAGACCCAGTACTTC. It encodes CASSRSRMETQYF.

The chain employs TRBV11-2 and TRBJ2-7; tentative D call: TRBD2 (6 bases). V was trimmed by 4 bases and J by 2 bases, leaving 12 bases between them. This CDR3 region has 14 residues. Germline V gene sequence: CDR1 SGHAT, CDR2 FQNNGV. The CDR3 region has the DNA TGTGCCAGCAGCTCCCCCCGGAGGGCCTACGAGCAGTACTTC. Translated, it gives CASSSPRRAYEQYF.

This clone occurred once. This chain connects TRBV19 to TRBJ2-1; D possibly corresponds to TRBD2 (5 bases). With 5 bases removed from V and 3 bases from J, the gap between germline ends came to 20 bases. This CDR3 comprises 17 residues. In germline, CDR1 is LNHDA, CDR2 SQIVND (reference sequence). The CDR3 loop reads CASSFYPRETLYNEQFF. In DNA, the CDR3 is TGTGCCAGTAGTTTCTACCCCCGGGAAACCCTCTACAATGAGCAGTTCTTC. Full variable domain (outside the CDR3, taken from reference TRBV19 and TRBJ2-1): DGGITQSPKYLFRKEGQNVTLSCEQNLNHDAMYWYRQDPGQGLRLIYYSQIVNDFQKGDIAEGYSVSREKKESFPLTVTSAQKNPTAFYLCASSFYPRETLYNEQFFGPGTRLTVL.

The chain links TRBV5-4 to TRBJ2-7; TRBD1 matches 8 bases. The germline V gene has CDR1 SGHNT and CDR2 YYREEE (reference sequence). V lost 4 bases to trimming and J lost 0 bases; unmatched junction nucleotides: 9. CDR3 length: 16 amino acids. CDR3 protein: CASSNWDRPSSYEQYF. The DNA for the CDR3 is TGTGCCAGCAGCAACTGGGACAGGCCTAGCTCCTACGAGCAGTACTTC.

The CDR3 reads CASSFSPNALGTQYF. CDR3 nucleotide sequence: TGTGCCAGCAGCTTCTCGCCCAATGCACTTGGGACCCAGTACTTC. The chain combines TRBV7-2 with TRBJ2-5; the D is unclear. This CDR3 has 15 residues. CDR1 and CDR2 (germline): SGHTA, FQGNSA. V lost 3 bases and J 7 bases, leaving 18 bases between the germline ends.

This rearrangement joins TRBV9 to TRBJ1-5; D uncertain. Per the germline V gene, CDR1 is SGDLS and CDR2 is YYNGEE. Between the trimmed V and J ends, which lost 4 bases and 2 bases, there was a span of 10 bases. The CDR3 length is 14 residues. The CDR3 DNA reads as TGTGCCAGCAGCCTCGGGCAGGGCAATCAGCCCCAGCATTTT. It translates to CASSLGQGNQPQHF.

The CDR3 sequence is CASSIGRKDQETQYF. For the CDR3, the DNA is TGTGCCAGTAGTATCGGCAGGAAAGACCAAGAGACCCAGTACTTC. This chain links TRBV19 with TRBJ2-5; D remains ambiguous. There are 15 residues in the CDR3. The germline V gene encodes CDR1 LNHDA and CDR2 SQIVND (reference sequence). Trimming shortened V by 3 bases and J by 0 bases, and 11 bases separated the two germline ends.

This clone was detected a few times. V is TRBV16 and J is TRBJ1-1, with 7 bases aligning to TRBD1. This CDR3 comprises 14 residues. The V segment lost 5 bases and the J segment 6 bases; nucleotides outside the gene matches: 9. Germline assignment: CDR1 KGHSY and CDR2 FQNENV. The CDR3 loop is CASSLSDTGAEAFF. CDR3 sequence (DNA): TGTGCCAGCAGCTTATCTGATACAGGGGCTGAAGCTTTCTTT.

The chain links TRBV19 to TRBJ2-2, with TRBD2 matching over 7 bases. Germline loops: CDR1 LNHDA, CDR2 SQIVND (reference sequence). The length of the CDR3 is 15 residues. J lost 5 bases, V lost 3 bases, and 6 bases had no gene match. CDR3 sequence: CASSIERGWTGELFF. CDR3 nucleotides: TGTGCCAGTAGTATCGAGCGGGGCTGGACCGGGGAGCTGTTTTTT. Variable domain in full (rest from reference TRBV19 and TRBJ2-2): DGGITQSPKYLFRKEGQNVTLSCEQNLNHDAMYWYRQDPGQGLRLIYYSQIVNDFQKGDIAEGYSVSREKKESFPLTVTSAQKNPTAFYLCASSIERGWTGELFFGEGSRLTVL.

The chain is built from TRBV15 and TRBJ1-2, with 10 bases identical to TRBD1. CDR1 LNHNV and CDR2 YYDKDF come from the germline V gene (reference sequence). The CDR3 sequence is 13 residues long. V trimming: 3 bases; J trimming: 5 bases; junction bases outside the gene matches: 0. CDR3 in DNA: TGTGCCACCAGCAGGGGACAGGGGTATGGCTACACCTTC. It codes for CATSRGQGYGYTF.

The chain has TRBV20-1 and TRBJ2-7; unclear D gene. The CDR3 covers 11 residues. Per germline, CDR1 DFQATT and CDR2 SNEGSKA (reference sequence). V was cut by 3 bases and J by 6 bases, with 9 bases left in between. The CDR3 protein is CSARRSGEQYF. In nucleotides, the CDR3 is TGCAGTGCTAGGCGGTCTGGCGAGCAGTACTTC.

The rearrangement links TRBV18 to TRBJ1-2; 9 nucleotides align to TRBD1. CDR1 and CDR2 from the germline V gene are KGHSH and LQKENI. V was pared by 3 bases and J by 4 bases, with 15 bases of the junction left unmatched. This CDR3 region has 18 residues. Here the CDR3 reads CASSPGGRPTGGLYGYTF. Written as DNA, the CDR3 is TGTGCCAGCTCACCTGGAGGACGACCAACAGGGGGCCTCTATGGCTACACCTTC.

The rearrangement joins TRBV30 to TRBJ1-2, with unresolved D. From germline, CDR1 is GTSNPN and CDR2 SVGIG (reference sequence). Trimming shortened V by 0 bases and J by 4 bases, and 9 bases separated the two germline ends. The CDR3 spans 13 residues. The CDR3 DNA sequence: TGTGCCTGGAGTGTCAGGACTGGCTATGGCTACACCTTC. Its protein product is CAWSVRTGYGYTF. Using reference TRBV30 and TRBJ1-2 for the parts outside the CDR3, the full variable domain is SQTIHQWPATLVQPVGSPLSLECTVEGTSNPNLYWYRQAAGRGLQLLFYSVGIGQISSEVPQNLSASRPQDRQFILSSKKLLLSDSGFYLCAWSVRTGYGYTFGSGTRLTVV.

J is TRBJ2-5 and V is TRBV30; 8 bases align to TRBD1. CDR1 is GTSNPN and CDR2 is SVGIG in the germline V gene (reference sequence). V lost 3 bases to trimming and J lost 6 bases; unmatched junction nucleotides: 6. The CDR3 is 13 residues long. CDR3 sequence reads: CAWSRQGSKTQYF. The CDR3 DNA reads TGTGCCTGGAGCCGACAGGGGAGTAAGACCCAGTACTTC. The complete variable domain, with remaining parts taken from reference TRBV30 and TRBJ2-5, reads SQTIHQWPATLVQPVGSPLSLECTVEGTSNPNLYWYRQAAGRGLQLLFYSVGIGQISSEVPQNLSASRPQDRQFILSSKKLLLSDSGFYLCAWSRQGSKTQYFGPGTRLLVL.

CDR3: CASSSHTSSSYNEQFF. CDR3 sequence (DNA): TGTGCCAGCAGTTCTCACACCTCGAGCTCCTACAATGAGCAGTTCTTC. The gene calls are TRBV7-3 and TRBJ2-1; D gene uncertain. Per the germline V gene, CDR1 is SGHTA and CDR2 is FQGTGA. CDR3 length equals 16 residues. Trimming cost V 6 bases and J 0 bases, with 15 bases left between them. The complete variable domain, with remaining parts taken from reference TRBV7-3 and TRBJ2-1, reads GAGVSQTPSNKVTEKGKYVELRCDPISGHTALYWYRQSLGQGPEFLIYFQGTGAADDSGLPNDRFFAVRPEGSVSTLKIQRTERGDSAVYLCASSSHTSSSYNEQFFGPGTRLTVL.

This clone is a singleton in its sample. This chain uses TRBV18 with TRBJ1-1, with 9 bases matching TRBD1. This CDR3 is 15 amino acids long. V shed 3 bases and J 0 bases; nucleotides not matched to a gene: 2. Germline V gene sequence: CDR1 KGHSH, CDR2 LQKENI. CDR3 coding DNA: TGTGCCAGCTCACCGGGACAGGGTCTGAACACTGAAGCTTTCTTT. This translates into CASSPGQGLNTEAFF.

Details on this clone: This sample also contains other DNA sequences that code for the same CDR3. This chain joins TRBV18 and TRBJ1-3; D is perhaps TRBD1 (5 bases). Germline V lookup: CDR1 KGHSH, CDR2 LQKENI. V was trimmed by 1 base and J by 4 bases, leaving 11 bases between them. This CDR3 is 15 amino acids long. CDR3 nucleotides: TGTGCCAGCTCACCACAGGGGTTCAGCGGAAACACCATATATTTT. Its protein is CASSPQGFSGNTIYF. Complete variable domain (other parts from reference TRBV18 and TRBJ1-3): NAGVMQNPRHLVRRRGQEARLRCSPMKGHSHVYWYRQLPEEGLKFMVYLQKENIIDESGMPKERFSAEFPKEGPSILRIQQVVRGDSAAYFCASSPQGFSGNTIYFGEGSWLTVV.

The rearrangement joins TRBV19 to TRBJ2-4, with 8 bases lining up with TRBD2. The V gene end was trimmed by 3 bases and the J gene end by 0 bases; junction bases not matched to a gene: 4. The CDR3 contains 16 residues. Per the germline V gene, CDR1 is LNHDA and CDR2 is SQIVND (reference sequence). The CDR3 loop reads CASSILSGRAKNIQYF. CDR3 DNA sequence: TGTGCCAGTAGTATTCTGAGCGGGAGAGCCAAAAACATTCAGTACTTC. Together with reference TRBV19 and TRBJ2-4, the CDR3 gives the full variable domain: DGGITQSPKYLFRKEGQNVTLSCEQNLNHDAMYWYRQDPGQGLRLIYYSQIVNDFQKGDIAEGYSVSREKKESFPLTVTSAQKNPTAFYLCASSILSGRAKNIQYFGAGTRLSVL.